This T cell receptor (beta chain) was identified in a study of glioma-infiltrating T cells after dendritic cell vaccination. No glioblastoma patient carried an isocitrate dehydrogenase mutation. Note on this clone: As yet, its antigen is unknown.

Study findings and constraints: Survival was not directly related to TCR clonality in these patients. Few patients contributed both blood and tumor specimens.

Input was around 2.1 ug genomic DNA, or all available if less. TCRdb's copy holds only in-frame clones and misses some; the assay was immunoSEQ multiplex PCR. The sample carries 90,000 or so clones, 85% to 90% recorded once. Germline CDR1 reads LNHDA; CDR2 reads SQIVND (reference sequence). The CDR3 is 17 residues long. V trimming: 3 bases; J trimming: 11 bases; junction bases outside the gene matches: 11. The chain recombines TRBV19 with TRBJ1-6; TRBD1 agrees at 12 bases. The TCR comes from a human donor with glioblastoma. The specimen comprised blood, sampled before dendritic cell vaccination. CDR3 coding DNA: TGTGCCAGTAGTATGGAGTTGGGGGGACAGGGGGCGACACCCCTCCACTTT. It encodes CASSMELGGQGATPLHF.